Listed here are 26 T cell receptor beta chains from one sample, sequenced in a study of shared clonotypes between healthy human individuals. Cells designated naive CD8 were CD45RO-negative and were positively selected for CCR7, with terminally differentiated effector memory CD45RA+ cells excluded. The protocol was immunoSEQ multiplex PCR, while the TCRdb copy is restricted to in-frame clones and leaves out a portion. The sample carries more than 500,000 clones, approximately 95% recorded once. Sequenced: naive CD8+ T cells sorted from blood. These receptors were collected from a woman aged 25 to 39 in good health.

The genes are TRBV30 and TRBJ2-3; 8 bases fit TRBD2. Trimming at V came to 4 bases and at J to 3 bases, leaving 3 bases not matched to a gene. This CDR3 region has 13 residues. The germline gives CDR1 GTSNPN, CDR2 SVGIG (reference sequence). CDR3 amino acids: CAWTSGSTDTQYF. The CDR3 DNA reads as TGTGCCTGGACGAGCGGGAGTACAGATACGCAGTATTTT. Full variable domain (missing parts from reference TRBV30 and TRBJ2-3): SQTIHQWPATLVQPVGSPLSLECTVEGTSNPNLYWYRQAAGRGLQLLFYSVGIGQISSEVPQNLSASRPQDRQFILSSKKLLLSDSGFYLCAWTSGSTDTQYFGPGTRLTVL.

The chain employs TRBV28 and TRBJ1-2; D may be TRBD1 (5 bases). The CDR3 loop spans 13 amino acids. Germline values: CDR1 MDHEN, CDR2 SYDVKM. V was trimmed by 6 bases and J by 1 base, leaving 9 bases between them. DNA of the CDR3: TGTGCCAGCAGCTGGGGGAATAACTATGGCTACACCTTC. Its protein is CASSWGNNYGYTF.

This chain links TRBV28 with TRBJ2-7; D is perhaps TRBD2 (5 bases). The V end lost 2 bases, the J end lost 0 bases, and 14 bases lay between the germline ends. Per the germline V gene, CDR1 is MDHEN and CDR2 is SYDVKM. This CDR3 contains 16 residues. Here the CDR3 DNA reads TGTGCCAGCAGTTTAGATCGGGGAGCGCCCTCCTACGAGCAGTACTTC. This gives the protein CASSLDRGAPSYEQYF.

On this clone: No conserved phenylalanine or tryptophan is present at the end of the CDR3, so a read error is the likely explanation. The limits of the CDR3 on the DNA are not certain, so only TCRdb's listed CDR3 is given. This chain uses TRBV6-1 with TRBJ1-2. Ends included, the CDR3 has 8 residues. Germline-derived CDR1 and CDR2 are MNHNS and SASEGT. Here the CDR3 reads CASSERVI.

The CDR3 is CASSQDVMDEQFF. The CDR3 DNA sequence: TGCGCCAGCAGCCAAGATGTAATGGATGAGCAGTTCTTC. The rearrangement joins TRBV4-1 to TRBJ2-1; D gene unclear. The CDR3 has 13 residues. V was cut by 0 bases and J by 8 bases, with 8 bases left in between. The germline gives CDR1 MGHRA, CDR2 YSYEKL.

The chain employs TRBV27 and TRBJ1-5; weak D call: TRBD1 (6 bases). Germline V gene lookup returns CDR1 MNHEY and CDR2 SMNVEV (reference sequence). The CDR3 is made up of 15 amino acids. Trimming shortened V by 3 bases and J by 9 bases, and 18 bases separated the two germline ends. The DNA of the CDR3 is TGTGCCAGCAGTTTGGCCCAGGGGCATTTATGGCCCCAGCATTTT. This translates into CASSLAQGHLWPQHF.

The rearrangement joins TRBV28 to TRBJ2-7, with TRBD1 as a possible D gene (6 bases). Trimming pared 7 bases from V and 3 bases from J, leaving 13 bases between. CDR1 is MDHEN and CDR2 is SYDVKM in the germline V gene. The CDR3 contains 13 residues. CDR3: CASNRVLNYEQYF. The CDR3 region has the DNA TGTGCCAGCAACAGGGTCCTAAACTACGAGCAGTACTTC. The variable domain in full, completed from reference TRBV28 and TRBJ2-7, reads DVKVTQSSRYLVKRTGEKVFLECVQDMDHENMFWYRQDPGLGLRLIYFSYDVKMKEKGDIPEGYSVSREKKERFSLILESASTNQTSMYLCASNRVLNYEQYFGPGTRLTVT.

The chain combines TRBV30 with TRBJ2-7, with D unresolved. The germline V gene encodes CDR1 GTSNPN and CDR2 SVGIG (reference sequence). This CDR3 has 12 residues. Trimming pared 0 bases from V and 1 base from J, leaving 4 bases between. The CDR3 nucleotides are TGTGCCTGGAGTGTCCTGTCCTACGAGCAGTACTTC. Encoded protein: CAWSVLSYEQYF.

The rearrangement links TRBV29-1 to TRBJ2-7; 9 bases align to TRBD1. After removal of 3 bases from V and 6 bases from J, the junction contained 6 bases not matched to a gene. Germline V gene sequence: CDR1 SQVTM, CDR2 ANQGSEA. The CDR3 covers 13 residues. The CDR3 protein is CSVEGDREAEQYF. CDR3 DNA: TGCAGCGTTGAGGGGGACAGGGAAGCCGAGCAGTACTTC.

This chain uses TRBV6-6 with TRBJ1-1, with D maybe TRBD1 (5 bases). With 6 bases removed from V and 0 bases from J, the gap between germline ends came to 14 bases. The CDR3 loop spans 15 amino acids. CDR1 is MNHNY, CDR2 SVGAGI, per germline (reference sequence). The chain's CDR3 is CASSPGRVVNTEAFF. For the CDR3, the DNA is TGTGCCAGCAGCCCAGGGAGGGTAGTGAACACTGAAGCTTTCTTT.

V gene TRBV28 combines with J gene TRBJ2-1, with a weak D call TRBD1 (5 bases). CDR3 length: 13 residues. The V and J ends lost 3 bases and 9 bases respectively, with 12 bases between them. Germline V lookup: CDR1 MDHEN, CDR2 SYDVKM. CDR3 sequence: CASSFLGASEQFF. The CDR3 nucleotides are TGTGCCAGCAGTTTCCTAGGGGCAAGTGAGCAGTTCTTC.

The rearrangement links TRBV15 to TRBJ1-5, with no clear D. V shed 4 bases and J shed 6 bases, with 10 bases lying between them. The CDR3 sequence is 13 residues long. Germline CDR1 is LNHNV and CDR2 is YYDKDF (reference sequence). CDR3 bases: TGTGCCACCAGCATCGGGGATGTTCAGCCCCAGCATTTT. This translates into CATSIGDVQPQHF.

The J gene is TRBJ2-1, the V gene TRBV19; D assignment may be TRBD1 or TRBD2 (7 bases each). This CDR3 contains 17 residues. Germline CDR1 is LNHDA and CDR2 is SQIVND (reference sequence). The V end lost 3 bases, the J end lost 6 bases, and 21 bases lay between the germline ends. CDR3 protein: CASSILTQGEGPNEQFF. The CDR3 region has the DNA TGTGCCAGTAGTATCCTCACTCAGGGGGAGGGCCCCAATGAGCAGTTCTTC.

This rearrangement joins TRBV29-1 to TRBJ2-1; 15 bases are a match to TRBD2. Unmatched junction bases numbered 7, after V lost 6 bases and J lost 4 bases. The length of the CDR3 is 16 residues. Germline assignment: CDR1 SQVTM and CDR2 ANQGSEA. The CDR3 loop reads CSVETGTSGRYNEQFF. The CDR3 DNA reads TGCAGCGTGGAGACCGGGACTAGCGGGAGGTACAATGAGCAGTTCTTC.

V and J are TRBV11-2 and TRBJ2-7; tentative D call: TRBD2 (6 bases). The CDR3 is made up of 15 amino acids. Per germline, CDR1 SGHAT and CDR2 FQNNGV. Trimming shortened V by 0 bases and J by 4 bases, and 13 bases separated the two germline ends. The CDR3 loop reads CASSLELGLSYEQYF. DNA for the CDR3: TGTGCCAGCAGCTTAGAGCTGGGACTGAGTTACGAGCAGTACTTC. Supplemented by reference TRBV11-2 and TRBJ2-7, the full variable domain reads EAGVAQSPRYKIIEKRQSVAFWCNPISGHATLYWYQQILGQGPKLLIQFQNNGVVDDSQLPKDRFSAERLKGVDSTLKIQPAKLEDSAVYLCASSLELGLSYEQYFGPGTRLTVT.

For the CDR3, the DNA is TGTGCCAGCAGTTTTGCGACAGGGGGCAGAGAACAGCCCCAGCATTTT. Amino acids: CASSFATGGREQPQHF. The gene calls are TRBV28 and TRBJ1-5; TRBD1 matches at 10 bases. J gave up 7 bases and V 3 bases, and 9 bases lay outside the gene matches. From germline, CDR1 is MDHEN and CDR2 SYDVKM. CDR3 length: 16 residues.

The chain combines TRBV27 with TRBJ2-7, with 8 bases identical to TRBD1. The V and J ends lost 7 bases and 6 bases, in that order; junction bases with no gene match: 14. This CDR3 contains 15 residues. Germline CDR1 and CDR2: MNHEY and SMNVEV (reference sequence). The CDR3 nucleotides are TGTGCCAGCAAAGTATCCCAGGGGGCTGCTCTCGAGCAGTACTTC. This translates into CASKVSQGAALEQYF.

The rearrangement joins TRBV9 to TRBJ2-3; 9 nucleotides agree with TRBD2. Looked up from germline, CDR1 is SGDLS and CDR2 is YYNGEE. This CDR3 is built from 16 residues. V was pared by 0 bases and J by 1 base, with 3 bases of the junction left unmatched. The CDR3 loop is CASSVGASGGTDTQYF. The CDR3, as DNA: TGTGCCAGCAGCGTAGGGGCTAGCGGGGGCACAGATACGCAGTATTTT.

The chain combines TRBV28 with TRBJ2-3, with 7 bases aligning to TRBD1. The CDR3 sequence is 17 residues long. Germline loops: CDR1 MDHEN, CDR2 SYDVKM. With 3 bases clipped from V and 0 bases from J, the junction kept 9 bases outside the gene matches. The CDR3 sequence: CASSFDPMGQSTDTQYF. In DNA form, the CDR3 reads TGTGCCAGCAGTTTCGATCCAATGGGACAGAGCACAGATACGCAGTATTTT. The whole variable domain, filled in from reference TRBV28 and TRBJ2-3, reads DVKVTQSSRYLVKRTGEKVFLECVQDMDHENMFWYRQDPGLGLRLIYFSYDVKMKEKGDIPEGYSVSREKKERFSLILESASTNQTSMYLCASSFDPMGQSTDTQYFGPGTRLTVL.

V and J are TRBV11-2 and TRBJ2-5, with 14 bases matching TRBD2. Looked up from germline, CDR1 is SGHAT and CDR2 is FQNNGV. The trim removed 0 bases at V and 5 bases at J, leaving 11 bases unmatched. This CDR3 has 19 residues. The CDR3 bases are TGTGCCAGCAGCTTAGAGGGGACTAGCGGGAGTCTCTATGGGGAGACCCAGTACTTC. Translated, it gives CASSLEGTSGSLYGETQYF.

Comment on this clone: At the DNA level, this CDR3 is encoded by other sequences in the same sample as well. The chain uses TRBV7-9 and TRBJ2-6; 7 bases align to TRBD1. The CDR3 is made up of 17 amino acids. V trimming: 5 bases; J trimming: 1 base; junction bases outside the gene matches: 8. Germline V gene data show CDR1 as SEHNR and CDR2 as FQNEAQ (reference sequence). The CDR3 sequence: CASSARDSPSGANVLTF. The CDR3 DNA reads as TGTGCCAGCAGCGCCCGGGACAGCCCATCTGGGGCCAACGTCCTGACTTTC.

The chain employs TRBV6-5 and TRBJ2-3, with TRBD2 matching 9 bases. The J segment lost 0 bases and the V segment lost 6 bases, leaving 4 bases of the junction unmatched. The CDR3 spans 15 residues. The germline V gene has CDR1 MNHEY and CDR2 SVGAGI. The CDR3, as DNA: TGTGCCAGCAGGACTAGCGGCCTTAGCACAGATACGCAGTATTTT. It translates to CASRTSGLSTDTQYF.

V and J are TRBV6-5 and TRBJ2-2, with D perhaps matching TRBD2 (6 bases). Germline V gene data show CDR1 as MNHEY and CDR2 as SVGAGI. V was shortened by 3 bases and J by 0 bases, with 11 bases between the two germline ends. The CDR3 is 16 residues long. Here the CDR3 reads CASSYSGIANTGELFF. In nucleotides, the CDR3 is TGTGCCAGCAGTTATAGCGGAATAGCGAACACCGGGGAGCTGTTTTTT.

The V and J genes are TRBV28 and TRBJ2-7, with D possibly being TRBD2 (6 bases). CDR1 MDHEN and CDR2 SYDVKM come from the germline V gene. V shed 5 bases and J shed 0 bases, with 14 bases lying between them. The CDR3 sequence is 15 residues long. Here the CDR3 reads CASSKPGLNSYEQYF. CDR3 nucleotides: TGTGCCAGCAGTAAGCCGGGACTGAACTCCTACGAGCAGTACTTC.

The chain recombines TRBV6-1 with TRBJ2-1; tentative D call: TRBD2 (5 bases). V was trimmed by 3 bases and J by 0 bases, leaving 12 bases between them. This CDR3 is built from 16 residues. Germline loops: CDR1 MNHNS, CDR2 SASEGT. The CDR3 region is CASSDDPRGSYNEQFF. The CDR3 region has the DNA TGTGCCAGCAGTGACGACCCACGGGGCTCCTACAATGAGCAGTTCTTC.

Regarding this clone: Within the sample, other DNA sequences also encode this same CDR3. The rearrangement uses TRBV27 and TRBJ1-5; a weak D match, TRBD1 (5 bases). The germline V gene has CDR1 MNHEY and CDR2 SMNVEV (reference sequence). The CDR3 sequence is 16 residues long. Trimming took 6 bases from V and 0 from J, leaving 15 bases between them. The CDR3: CASSLGAGYSNQPQHF. The DNA for the CDR3 is TGTGCCAGCAGCCTAGGGGCAGGTTATAGCAATCAGCCCCAGCATTTT.